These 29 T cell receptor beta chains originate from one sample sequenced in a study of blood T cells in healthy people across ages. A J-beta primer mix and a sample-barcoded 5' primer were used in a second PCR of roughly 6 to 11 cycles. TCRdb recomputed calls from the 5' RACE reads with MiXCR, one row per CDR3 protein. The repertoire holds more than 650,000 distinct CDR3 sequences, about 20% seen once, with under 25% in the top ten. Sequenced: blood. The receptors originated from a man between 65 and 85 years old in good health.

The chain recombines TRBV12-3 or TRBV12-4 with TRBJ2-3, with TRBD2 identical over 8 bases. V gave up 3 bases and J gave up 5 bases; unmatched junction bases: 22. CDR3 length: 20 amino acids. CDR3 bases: TGTGCCAGCAGTTTTATAGCGGGACTGTACCTCCCCGGAGGGATAGATACGCAGTATTTT. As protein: CASSFIAGLYLPGGIDTQYF.

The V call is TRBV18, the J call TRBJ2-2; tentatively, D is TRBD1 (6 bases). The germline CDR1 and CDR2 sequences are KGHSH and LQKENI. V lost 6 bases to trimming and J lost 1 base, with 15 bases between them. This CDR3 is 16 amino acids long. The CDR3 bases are TGTGCCAGCTCCAATAGAGGGGGACAGAACACCGGGGAGCTGTTTTTT. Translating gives CASSNRGGQNTGELFF. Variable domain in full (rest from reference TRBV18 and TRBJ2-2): NAGVMQNPRHLVRRRGQEARLRCSPMKGHSHVYWYRQLPEEGLKFMVYLQKENIIDESGMPKERFSAEFPKEGPSILRIQQVVRGDSAAYFCASSNRGGQNTGELFFGEGSRLTVL.

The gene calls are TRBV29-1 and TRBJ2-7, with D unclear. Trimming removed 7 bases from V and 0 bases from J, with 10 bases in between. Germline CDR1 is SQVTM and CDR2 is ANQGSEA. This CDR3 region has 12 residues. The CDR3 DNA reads TGCAGCGCCGAGGACCTCTCCTACGAGCAGTACTTC. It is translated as CSAEDLSYEQYF.

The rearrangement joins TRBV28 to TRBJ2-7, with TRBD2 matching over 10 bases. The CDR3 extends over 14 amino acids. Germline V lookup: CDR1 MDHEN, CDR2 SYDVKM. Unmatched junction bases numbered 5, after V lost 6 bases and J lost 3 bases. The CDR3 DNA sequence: TGTGCCAGCAGAACTAGCGGGACGCTCTACGAGCAGTACGTC. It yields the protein CASRTSGTLYEQYV.

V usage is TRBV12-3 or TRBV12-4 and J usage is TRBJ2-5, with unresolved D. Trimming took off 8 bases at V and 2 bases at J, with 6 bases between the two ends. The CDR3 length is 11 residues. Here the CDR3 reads CASGRQETQYF. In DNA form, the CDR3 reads TGTGCCAGCGGACGACAAGAGACCCAGTACTTC.

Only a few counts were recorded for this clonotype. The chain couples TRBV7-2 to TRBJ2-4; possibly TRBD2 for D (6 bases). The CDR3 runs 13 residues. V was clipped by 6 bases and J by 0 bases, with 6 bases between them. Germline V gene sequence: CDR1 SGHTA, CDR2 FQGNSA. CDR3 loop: CASRGGAKNIQYF. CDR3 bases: TGTGCCAGCAGGGGGGGAGCCAAAAACATTCAGTACTTC. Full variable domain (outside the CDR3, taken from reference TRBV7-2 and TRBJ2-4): GAGVSQSPSNKVTEKGKDVELRCDPISGHTALYWYRQSLGQGLEFLIYFQGNSAPDKSGLPSDRFSAERTGGSVSTLTIQRTQQEDSAVYLCASRGGAKNIQYFGAGTRLSVL.

CDR3 protein: CASREQGFAEAFF. The CDR3 DNA follows: TGCGCCAGCAGGGAACAGGGGTTCGCTGAAGCTTTCTTT. The chain links TRBV10-2 to TRBJ1-1; TRBD1 matches 7 bases. The junction had 7 bases not matched to a gene; V was cut back by 6 bases and J by 6 bases. The CDR3 runs to 13 residues. Germline V CDR1 and CDR2: WSHSY, SAAADI.

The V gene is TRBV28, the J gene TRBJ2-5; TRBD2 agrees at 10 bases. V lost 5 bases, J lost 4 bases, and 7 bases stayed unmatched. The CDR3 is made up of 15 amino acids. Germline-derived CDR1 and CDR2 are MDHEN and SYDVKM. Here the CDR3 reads CASSAAGGRGETQYF. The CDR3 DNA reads TGTGCCAGCAGTGCAGCGGGGGGGCGCGGAGAGACCCAGTACTTC.

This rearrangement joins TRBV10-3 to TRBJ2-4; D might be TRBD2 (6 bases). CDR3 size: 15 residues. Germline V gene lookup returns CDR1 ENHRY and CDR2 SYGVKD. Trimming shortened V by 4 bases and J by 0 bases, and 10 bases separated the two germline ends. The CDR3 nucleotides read TGTGCCATCAGTGGGGGGGATCTAGCCAAAAACATTCAGTACTTC. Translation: CAISGGDLAKNIQYF.

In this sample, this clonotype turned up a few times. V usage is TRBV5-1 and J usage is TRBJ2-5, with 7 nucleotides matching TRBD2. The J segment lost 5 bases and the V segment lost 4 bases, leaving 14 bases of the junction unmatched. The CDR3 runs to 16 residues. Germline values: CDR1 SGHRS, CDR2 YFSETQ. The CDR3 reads CASSPGGGRTFETQYF. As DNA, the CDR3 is TGCGCCAGCAGCCCAGGTGGCGGGAGAACCTTTGAGACCCAGTACTTC.

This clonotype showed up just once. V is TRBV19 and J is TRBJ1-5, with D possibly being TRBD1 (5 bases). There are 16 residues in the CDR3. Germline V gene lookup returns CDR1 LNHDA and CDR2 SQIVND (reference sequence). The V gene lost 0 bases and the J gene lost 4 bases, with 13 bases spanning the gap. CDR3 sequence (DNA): TGTGCCAGTAGTATAGATCGTGACAGCGGAAATCAGCCCCAGCATTTT. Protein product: CASSIDRDSGNQPQHF. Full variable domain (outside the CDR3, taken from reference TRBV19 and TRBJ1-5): DGGITQSPKYLFRKEGQNVTLSCEQNLNHDAMYWYRQDPGQGLRLIYYSQIVNDFQKGDIAEGYSVSREKKESFPLTVTSAQKNPTAFYLCASSIDRDSGNQPQHFGDGTRLSIL.

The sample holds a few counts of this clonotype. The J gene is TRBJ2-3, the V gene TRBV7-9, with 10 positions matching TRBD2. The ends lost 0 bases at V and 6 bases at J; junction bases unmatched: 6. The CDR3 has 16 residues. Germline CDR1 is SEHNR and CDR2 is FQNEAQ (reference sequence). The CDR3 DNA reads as TGTGCCAGCAGCTTAGCGAGCGGGGGGGCTTCGGATACGCAGTATTTT. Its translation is CASSLASGGASDTQYF.

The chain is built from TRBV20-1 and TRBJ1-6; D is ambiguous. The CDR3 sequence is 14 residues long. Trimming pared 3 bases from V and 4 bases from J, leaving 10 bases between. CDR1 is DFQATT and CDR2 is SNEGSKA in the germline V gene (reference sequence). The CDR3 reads CSASYGEYNSPLHF. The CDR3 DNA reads TGCAGTGCTAGTTACGGGGAATATAATTCACCCCTCCACTTT.

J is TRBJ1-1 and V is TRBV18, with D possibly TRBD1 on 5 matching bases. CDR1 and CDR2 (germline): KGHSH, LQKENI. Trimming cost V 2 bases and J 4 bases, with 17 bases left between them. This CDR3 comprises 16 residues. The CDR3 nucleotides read TGTGCCAGCTCACCAAGGACATTAGAAATCCGCACTGAAGCTTTCTTT. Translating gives CASSPRTLEIRTEAFF.

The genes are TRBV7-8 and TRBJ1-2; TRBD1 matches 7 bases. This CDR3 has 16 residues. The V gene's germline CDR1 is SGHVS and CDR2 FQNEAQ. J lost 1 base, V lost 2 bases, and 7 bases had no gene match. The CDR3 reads CASSLNVGQRNYGYTF. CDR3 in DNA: TGTGCCAGCAGCTTAAATGTGGGACAGCGTAACTATGGCTACACCTTC. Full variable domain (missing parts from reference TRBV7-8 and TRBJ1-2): GAGVSQSPRYKVAKRGQDVALRCDPISGHVSLFWYQQALGQGPEFLTYFQNEAQLDKSGLPSDRFFAERPEGSVSTLKIQRTQQEDSAVYLCASSLNVGQRNYGYTFGSGTRLTVV.

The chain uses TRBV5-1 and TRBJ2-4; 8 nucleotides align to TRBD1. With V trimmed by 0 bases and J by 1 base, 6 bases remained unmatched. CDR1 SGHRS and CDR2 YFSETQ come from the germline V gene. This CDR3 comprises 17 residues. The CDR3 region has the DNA TGCGCCAGCAGCTTGGACGGACAGGGTTTGGCCAAAAACATTCAGTACTTC. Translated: CASSLDGQGLAKNIQYF. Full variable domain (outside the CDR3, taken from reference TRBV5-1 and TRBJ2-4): KAGVTQTPRYLIKTRGQQVTLSCSPISGHRSVSWYQQTPGQGLQFLFEYFSETQRNKGNFPGRFSGRQFSNSRSEMNVSTLELGDSALYLCASSLDGQGLAKNIQYFGAGTRLSVL.

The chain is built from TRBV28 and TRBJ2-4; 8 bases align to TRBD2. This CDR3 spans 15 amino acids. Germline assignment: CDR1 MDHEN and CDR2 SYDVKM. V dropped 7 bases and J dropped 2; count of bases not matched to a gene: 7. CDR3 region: CASTPGGGTKNIQYF. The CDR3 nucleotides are TGTGCCAGCACCCCGGGCGGGGGGACCAAAAACATTCAGTACTTC.

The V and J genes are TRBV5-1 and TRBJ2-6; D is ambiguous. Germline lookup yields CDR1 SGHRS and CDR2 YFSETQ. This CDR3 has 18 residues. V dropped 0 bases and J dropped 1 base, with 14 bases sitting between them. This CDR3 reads CASSLDVVRTSGANVLTF. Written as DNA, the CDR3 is TGCGCCAGCAGCTTGGACGTGGTTCGCACGTCTGGGGCCAACGTCCTGACTTTC.

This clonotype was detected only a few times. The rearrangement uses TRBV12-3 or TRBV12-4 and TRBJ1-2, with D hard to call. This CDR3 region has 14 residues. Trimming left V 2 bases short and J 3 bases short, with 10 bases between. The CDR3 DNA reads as TGTGCCAGCAGTTTAAAGGGCGTGGACTATGGCTACACCTTC. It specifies CASSLKGVDYGYTF.

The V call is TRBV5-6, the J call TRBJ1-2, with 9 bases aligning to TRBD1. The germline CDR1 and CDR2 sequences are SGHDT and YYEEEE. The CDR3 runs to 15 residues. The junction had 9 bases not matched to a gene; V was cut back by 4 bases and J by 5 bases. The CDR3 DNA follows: TGTGCCAGCAGCCCCCGGGACAGGGCCGGTTATGGCTACACCTTC. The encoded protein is CASSPRDRAGYGYTF. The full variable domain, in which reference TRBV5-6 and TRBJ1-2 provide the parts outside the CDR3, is DAGVTQSPTHLIKTRGQQVTLRCSPKSGHDTVSWYQQALGQGPQFIFQYYEEEERQRGNFPDRFSGHQFPNYSSELNVNALLLGDSALYLCASSPRDRAGYGYTFGSGTRLTVV.

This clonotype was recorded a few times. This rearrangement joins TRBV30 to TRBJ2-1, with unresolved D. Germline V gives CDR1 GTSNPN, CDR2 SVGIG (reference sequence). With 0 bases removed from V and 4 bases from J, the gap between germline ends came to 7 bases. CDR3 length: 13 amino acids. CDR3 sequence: CAWSVFGYNEQFF. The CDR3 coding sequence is TGTGCCTGGAGTGTCTTTGGTTACAATGAGCAGTTCTTC.

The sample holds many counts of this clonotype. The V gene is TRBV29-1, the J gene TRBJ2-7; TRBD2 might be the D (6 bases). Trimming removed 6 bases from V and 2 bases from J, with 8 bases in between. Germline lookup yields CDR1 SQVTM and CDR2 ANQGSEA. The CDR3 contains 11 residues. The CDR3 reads CSVSGAYEQYF. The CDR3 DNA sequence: TGCAGCGTATCGGGGGCCTACGAGCAGTACTTC.

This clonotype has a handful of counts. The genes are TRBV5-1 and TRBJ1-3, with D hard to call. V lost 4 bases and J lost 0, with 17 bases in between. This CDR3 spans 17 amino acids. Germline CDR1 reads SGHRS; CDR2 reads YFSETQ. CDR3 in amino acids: CASSAGLGSNSGNTIYF. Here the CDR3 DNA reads TGCGCCAGCAGCGCCGGACTCGGTTCGAACTCTGGAAACACCATATATTTT.

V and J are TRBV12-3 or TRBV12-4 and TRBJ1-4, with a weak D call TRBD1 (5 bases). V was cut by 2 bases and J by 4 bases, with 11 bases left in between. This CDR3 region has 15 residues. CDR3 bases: TGTGCCAGCAGTTTATGGGGCCGGGGTAATGAAAAACTGTTTTTT. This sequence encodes CASSLWGRGNEKLFF.

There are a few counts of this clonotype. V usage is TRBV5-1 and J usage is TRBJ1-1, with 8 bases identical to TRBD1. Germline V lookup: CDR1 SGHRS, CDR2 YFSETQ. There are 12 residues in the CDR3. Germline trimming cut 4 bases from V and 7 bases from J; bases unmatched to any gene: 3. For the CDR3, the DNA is TGCGCCAGCAGCGCACAGGGGGGTGAAGCTTTCTTT. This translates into CASSAQGGEAFF. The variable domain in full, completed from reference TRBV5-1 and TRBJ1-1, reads KAGVTQTPRYLIKTRGQQVTLSCSPISGHRSVSWYQQTPGQGLQFLFEYFSETQRNKGNFPGRFSGRQFSNSRSEMNVSTLELGDSALYLCASSAQGGEAFFGQGTRLTVV.

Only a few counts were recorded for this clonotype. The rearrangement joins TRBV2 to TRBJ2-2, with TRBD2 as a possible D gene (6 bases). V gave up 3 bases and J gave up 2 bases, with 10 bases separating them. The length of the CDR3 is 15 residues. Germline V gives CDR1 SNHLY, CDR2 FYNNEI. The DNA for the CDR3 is TGTGCCAGCAGTGAGTGGACTACTAACACCGGGGAGCTGTTTTTT. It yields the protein CASSEWTTNTGELFF. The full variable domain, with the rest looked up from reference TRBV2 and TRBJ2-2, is EPEVTQTPSHQVTQMGQEVILRCVPISNHLYFYWYRQILGQKVEFLVSFYNNEISEKSEIFDDQFSVERPDGSNFTLKIRSTKLEDSAMYFCASSEWTTNTGELFFGEGSRLTVL.

As DNA, the CDR3 is TGCGCCAGCAGCCTGGGAGATGGGGACTCCCAAGAGACCCAGTACTTC. It specifies CASSLGDGDSQETQYF. The chain has TRBV4-1 and TRBJ2-5; a possible D gene is TRBD2 (6 bases). The germline V and J ends were trimmed by 4 bases and 1 base, with 16 bases remaining between them. CDR1 MGHRA and CDR2 YSYEKL come from the germline V gene. This CDR3 spans 16 amino acids.

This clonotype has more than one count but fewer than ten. The CDR3 loop is CASSIEGRNWTEAFF. The CDR3 nucleotides are TGTGCCAGTAGTATAGAGGGTAGGAATTGGACTGAAGCTTTCTTT. The chain employs TRBV19 and TRBJ1-1; D is unresolved. The germline gives CDR1 LNHDA, CDR2 SQIVND (reference sequence). The CDR3 runs 15 residues. V was clipped by 0 bases and J by 5 bases, with 13 bases between them.

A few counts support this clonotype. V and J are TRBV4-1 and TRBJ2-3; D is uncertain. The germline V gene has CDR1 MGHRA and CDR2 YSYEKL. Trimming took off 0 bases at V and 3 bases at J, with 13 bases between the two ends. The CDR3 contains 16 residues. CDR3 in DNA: TGCGCCAGCAGCCAAGAAGGGCCCCCGACGACAGATACGCAGTATTTT. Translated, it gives CASSQEGPPTTDTQYF.